These 27 T cell receptor beta chains originate from one sample sequenced in a study of blood T cell repertoires in COVID-19. Clones were read by immunoSEQ multiplex PCR, and TCRdb kept only the in-frame ones, dropping some. Of tens of thousands of clones in the sample, around 86% were seen once. Sequencing used peripheral blood. These receptors came from a man aged 40-49 years with COVID-19, enrolled during active disease.

A few counts support this clone. The J gene is TRBJ1-1, the V gene TRBV7-9; D remains unclear. CDR1 and CDR2 (germline): SEHNR, FQNEAQ (reference sequence). The CDR3 extends over 12 amino acids. The V gene lost 5 bases and the J gene lost 7 bases, with 11 bases spanning the gap. DNA of the CDR3: TGTGCCAGCAGCCGCGCCCGGGATGAAGCTTTCTTT. This translates into CASSRARDEAFF.

The chain carries TRBV15 and TRBJ1-3; D is unclear. This CDR3 region has 13 residues. In germline, CDR1 is LNHNV, CDR2 YYDKDF (reference sequence). V was cut by 8 bases and J by 0 bases, with 8 bases left in between. The CDR3 region is CATVQNSGNTIYF. The CDR3 DNA is TGTGCCACCGTACAGAACTCTGGAAACACCATATATTTT. The full variable domain, rest sourced from reference TRBV15 and TRBJ1-3, is DAMVIQNPRYQVTQFGKPVTLSCSQTLNHNVMYWYQQKSSQAPKLLFHYYDKDFNNEADTPDNFQSRRPNTSFCFLDIRSPGLGDTAMYLCATVQNSGNTIYFGEGSWLTVV.

The table lists this clone with a few counts. The chain joins TRBV3-1 (or the pseudogene TRBV3-2) to TRBJ2-1, with 8 positions matching TRBD1. The germline gives CDR1 LGHDT, CDR2 YNNKEL (reference sequence). This CDR3 comprises 16 residues. The ends lost 2 bases at V and 6 bases at J; junction bases unmatched: 9. Written as DNA, the CDR3 is TGTGCCAGCAGCCAATCAAGCGGACAGGGTGGCAATGAGCAGTTCTTC. Protein product: CASSQSSGQGGNEQFF.

The chain has TRBV7-2 and TRBJ2-1; 10 nucleotides align to TRBD2. Germline V CDR1 and CDR2: SGHTA, FQGNSA. The CDR3 is 18 amino acids. V dropped 1 base and J dropped 1; count of bases not matched to a gene: 7. The CDR3 DNA sequence: TGTGCCAGCAGCTTAGTTGGAGCGGGGGGGGCTTCCTACAATGAGCAGTTCTTC. Protein: CASSLVGAGGASYNEQFF. Looking up the rest from reference TRBV7-2 and TRBJ2-1 gives the full variable domain: GAGVSQSPSNKVTEKGKDVELRCDPISGHTALYWYRQSLGQGLEFLIYFQGNSAPDKSGLPSDRFSAERTGGSVSTLTIQRTQQEDSAVYLCASSLVGAGGASYNEQFFGPGTRLTVL.

This chain links TRBV14 with TRBJ1-4; tentatively, D is TRBD1 (6 bases). Germline CDR1 is SGHDN and CDR2 is FVKESK. The CDR3 contains 15 residues. V was cut by 5 bases and J by 8 bases, with 18 bases left in between. CDR3 protein: CASSVHRVPEEKLFF. The CDR3 nucleotides read TGTGCCAGCAGCGTACACAGGGTCCCGGAAGAAAAACTGTTTTTT.

The chain combines TRBV10-3 with TRBJ2-5, with D perhaps matching TRBD1 (7 bases). There are 13 residues in the CDR3. Per the germline V gene, CDR1 is ENHRY and CDR2 is SYGVKD. Trimming removed 6 bases from V and 4 bases from J, with 12 bases in between. Written as DNA, the CDR3 is TGTGCCATCAGCGCGGGACAGCCAGAGACCCAGTACTTC. Translated, it gives CAISAGQPETQYF.

The chain carries TRBV20-1 and TRBJ1-2; no firm D call. The CDR3 consists of 14 residues. The V end lost 3 bases, the J end lost 5 bases, and 16 bases lay between the germline ends. Germline lookup yields CDR1 DFQATT and CDR2 SNEGSKA (reference sequence). The CDR3 DNA follows: TGCAGTGCTAGTACCGGGGTGTGGGATTATGGCTACACCTTC. Its translation is CSASTGVWDYGYTF.

The genes are TRBV30 and TRBJ2-3, with 7 bases lining up with TRBD1. J gave up 2 bases and V 5 bases, and 7 bases lay outside the gene matches. Germline V gene sequence: CDR1 GTSNPN, CDR2 SVGIG (reference sequence). This CDR3 is built from 14 residues. The CDR3 DNA reads as TGTGCCTGGGATTCCGGGACAGCCACAGATACGCAGTATTTT. This gives the protein CAWDSGTATDTQYF.

The chain has TRBV10-3 and TRBJ2-3; TRBD1 agrees at 8 bases. With 7 bases clipped from V and 4 bases from J, the junction kept 7 bases outside the gene matches. The germline gives CDR1 ENHRY, CDR2 SYGVKD. The CDR3 spans 14 residues. CDR3: CAINGQGGPDTQYF. Written as DNA, the CDR3 is TGTGCCATCAATGGACAGGGCGGCCCAGATACGCAGTATTTT.

This chain uses TRBV10-2 with TRBJ1-2, with a weak D call TRBD1 (6 bases). Germline CDR1 reads WSHSY; CDR2 reads SAAADI. This CDR3 is 14 amino acids long. Between the trimmed V and J ends, which lost 6 bases and 1 base, there was a span of 12 bases. The CDR3 spells CASSQGTDNYGYTF. Written as DNA, the CDR3 is TGCGCCAGCAGCCAGGGGACCGATAACTATGGCTACACCTTC.

The chain is built from TRBV29-1 and TRBJ1-3; D is undetermined. Trimming removed 5 bases at V and 0 bases at J, with 17 bases between. The CDR3 extends over 16 amino acids. CDR1 is SQVTM and CDR2 is ANQGSEA in the germline V gene. In nucleotides, the CDR3 is TGCAGCGTTCAAAACGGTGCGGGAAACTCTGGAAACACCATATATTTT. This gives the protein CSVQNGAGNSGNTIYF.

The chain combines TRBV14 with TRBJ2-2; TRBD1 matches 9 bases. CDR1 SGHDN and CDR2 FVKESK come from the germline V gene. V lost 4 bases, J lost 0 bases, and 3 bases stayed unmatched. The CDR3 sequence is 16 residues long. DNA of the CDR3: TGTGCCAGCAGCCCGCGACAGGGGGCGAACACCGGGGAGCTGTTTTTT. It translates to CASSPRQGANTGELFF.

V gene TRBV3-1 (or the pseudogene TRBV3-2) combines with J gene TRBJ2-7; 9 bases fit TRBD1. V shed 6 bases, J shed 2 bases, and the junction held 8 bases outside the gene matches. There are 15 residues in the CDR3. The germline gives CDR1 LGHDT, CDR2 YNNKEL (reference sequence). DNA of the CDR3: TGTGCCAGCAGTCGACCGGGACAGGGTACCTACGAGCAGTACTTC. It specifies CASSRPGQGTYEQYF.

Points on this clone: Within the sample, other DNA sequences also encode this same CDR3. The J gene is TRBJ2-1, the V gene TRBV12-3 or TRBV12-4, with 7 nucleotides matching TRBD2. V trimming: 5 bases; J trimming: 8 bases; junction bases outside the gene matches: 6. CDR3 length: 13 amino acids. CDR3 DNA sequence: TGTGCCAGCAGTCTCTCCCGGGGGGATGAGCAGTTCTTC. It translates to CASSLSRGDEQFF.

The chain recombines TRBV19 with TRBJ2-2; 8 bases are shared with TRBD2. The CDR3 contains 17 residues. Trimming cost V 2 bases and J 5 bases; bases outside gene matches: 10. Germline V lookup: CDR1 LNHDA, CDR2 SQIVND (reference sequence). The CDR3 DNA reads as TGTGCCAGTAGTATACCCCCCGGGGGGGCGTGGACCGGGGAGCTGTTTTTT. It encodes CASSIPPGGAWTGELFF.

J is TRBJ2-2 and V is TRBV4-2; TRBD2 agrees at 9 bases. This CDR3 is 15 amino acids long. With V trimmed by 3 bases and J by 4 bases, 3 bases remained unmatched. Germline CDR1 is LGHNA and CDR2 is YNFKEQ. The CDR3 sequence is CASSQDSGGTGELFF. Written as DNA, the CDR3 is TGTGCCAGCAGCCAGGATAGCGGGGGCACCGGGGAGCTGTTTTTT.

The J gene is TRBJ1-5, the V gene TRBV2; TRBD1 matches 7 bases. The J segment lost 5 bases and the V segment lost 4 bases, leaving 2 bases of the junction unmatched. Germline CDR1 SNHLY, CDR2 FYNNEI. The CDR3 loop spans 13 amino acids. The CDR3 region has the DNA TGTGCCAGCAGTGTCCAGGGGGATCAGCCCCAGCATTTT. As protein: CASSVQGDQPQHF.

This chain connects TRBV9 to TRBJ1-3; TRBD1 is a possible D gene (6 bases). The CDR3 contains 15 residues. Per the germline V gene, CDR1 is SGDLS and CDR2 is YYNGEE. The germline V and J ends were trimmed by 4 bases and 4 bases, with 15 bases remaining between them. Written as DNA, the CDR3 is TGTGCCAGCAGCAGGGGGGGGCTTGCAGGAAACACCATATATTTT. Amino acid sequence: CASSRGGLAGNTIYF.

The genes are TRBV9 and TRBJ2-1; possible D gene TRBD2, 6 bases. The germline gives CDR1 SGDLS, CDR2 YYNGEE. The germline V and J ends were trimmed by 0 bases and 8 bases, with 12 bases remaining between them. This CDR3 contains 14 residues. In DNA, the CDR3 is TGTGCCAGCAGCGTAGTTCCCGCGGGGTATGAGCAGTTCTTC. The encoded protein is CASSVVPAGYEQFF. The variable domain in full, with the rest retrieved from reference TRBV9 and TRBJ2-1, is DSGVTQTPKHLITATGQRVTLRCSPRSGDLSVYWYQQSLDQGLQFLIQYYNGEERAKGNILERFSAQQFPDLHSELNLSSLELGDSALYFCASSVVPAGYEQFFGPGTRLTVL.

The rearrangement uses TRBV7-9 and TRBJ1-6, with 10 bases fitting TRBD1. Trimming at V came to 6 bases and at J to 8 bases, leaving 7 bases not matched to a gene. The CDR3 extends over 15 amino acids. Germline V gene data show CDR1 as SEHNR and CDR2 as FQNEAQ (reference sequence). The CDR3 DNA sequence: TGTGCCAGCAGTTGGGACAGGGGATGGGATTCACCCCTCCACTTT. Its translation: CASSWDRGWDSPLHF. Looking up the rest from reference TRBV7-9 and TRBJ1-6 gives the full variable domain: DTGVSQNPRHKITKRGQNVTFRCDPISEHNRLYWYRQTLGQGPEFLTYFQNEAQLEKSRLLSDRFSAERPKGSFSTLEIQRTEQGDSAMYLCASSWDRGWDSPLHFGNGTRLTVT.

This sequence joins TRBV6-5 and TRBJ1-2, with D tentatively TRBD1 (5 bases). This CDR3 spans 14 amino acids. Germline-derived CDR1 and CDR2 are MNHEY and SVGAGI. V was pared by 3 bases and J by 2 bases, with 10 bases between. CDR3 sequence reads: CASSYDSWNYGYTF. The CDR3 DNA follows: TGTGCCAGCAGTTATGACAGCTGGAACTATGGCTACACCTTC.

This clone was observed a single time. The rearrangement joins TRBV7-8 to TRBJ1-4; maybe TRBD1 (5 bases). V lost 1 base and J lost 5, with 11 bases in between. The CDR3 loop spans 15 amino acids. Germline lookup yields CDR1 SGHVS and CDR2 FQNEAQ. This CDR3 reads CASSLGRQKNEKLFF. CDR3 in DNA: TGTGCCAGCAGCTTAGGTAGACAGAAGAATGAAAAACTGTTTTTT.

The J gene is TRBJ2-3, the V gene TRBV5-1, with 9 bases identical to TRBD2. The CDR3 consists of 17 residues. Trimming cost V 0 bases and J 2 bases; bases outside gene matches: 7. Germline CDR1 is SGHRS and CDR2 is YFSETQ. The DNA for the CDR3 is TGCGCCAGCAGCTTGGGGTCTAGCGGGGCCACCACAGATACGCAGTATTTT. The encoded protein is CASSLGSSGATTDTQYF.

The J gene is TRBJ1-6, the V gene TRBV3-1 (or the pseudogene TRBV3-2); the D gene is possibly TRBD1 (5 bases). Trimming cost V 0 bases and J 10 bases, with 16 bases left between them. Looked up from germline, CDR1 is LGHDT and CDR2 is YNNKEL (reference sequence). The CDR3 is made up of 16 amino acids. The CDR3, as DNA: TGTGCCAGCAGCCAAGACAGGGCCCCCTTGGGGTCACCCCTCCACTTT. Residues: CASSQDRAPLGSPLHF.

The V and J genes are TRBV30 and TRBJ2-1; 10 nucleotides match TRBD2. The CDR3 sequence is 13 residues long. V gave up 4 bases and J gave up 7 bases; unmatched junction bases: 4. Germline V gives CDR1 GTSNPN, CDR2 SVGIG (reference sequence). The CDR3 sequence: CAWTKRGGNEQFF. For the CDR3, the DNA is TGTGCCTGGACAAAGCGGGGGGGGAATGAGCAGTTCTTC.

V gene TRBV27 combines with J gene TRBJ1-3; D is undetermined. The germline gives CDR1 MNHEY, CDR2 SMNVEV (reference sequence). Trimming stripped 5 bases from V and 4 bases from J, with 6 bases between. The CDR3 extends over 12 amino acids. In DNA, the CDR3 is TGTGCCAGCAGTCCTATCGGAAACACCATATATTTT. This sequence encodes CASSPIGNTIYF.

V and J are TRBV9 and TRBJ1-3; D remains ambiguous. Germline values: CDR1 SGDLS, CDR2 YYNGEE. The length of the CDR3 is 15 residues. V lost 4 bases and J 3 bases, leaving 14 bases between the germline ends. The CDR3 nucleotides read TGTGCCAGCAGCCCCCAGATCTCCTTTGGAAACACCATATATTTT. It specifies CASSPQISFGNTIYF.